A single sample gave rise to the 2 T cell receptor beta chains below, sequenced in a study of shared clonotypes between healthy human individuals (dated by TCRdb to 2018 to 2021). The method behind the library was the immunoSEQ multiplex PCR assay. TCRdb limited this immuneACCESS table to in-frame rearrangements with V and J called. A share of clones is missing; checked studies link under half to unresolved V genes, and the rest is unexplained. The sample includes 1.4 million to 1.5 million clones, with approximately 96% observed a single time. The ten largest clones take up approximately 1.1% of the sample. Material: naive CD4+ T cells sorted from blood. The cell subset or site label corresponds to: CD45RA+ positively selected. The receptor set was obtained from a man aged 25-40 years in good health.

The chain combines TRBV25-1 with TRBJ1-1; no firm D call. Germline assignment: CDR1 MGHDK and CDR2 SYGVNS. V was pared by 1 base and J by 11 bases, with 17 bases between. This CDR3 has 14 residues. The CDR3 here is CASSEFGSGSSAFF. The CDR3 nucleotides are TGTGCCAGCAGTGAATTTGGAAGCGGGTCGTCTGCTTTCTTT.

The chain uses TRBV10-3 and TRBJ2-1; possible D gene TRBD1, 6 bases. The V and J ends lost 10 bases and 5 bases respectively, with 15 bases between them. Looked up from germline, CDR1 is ENHRY and CDR2 is SYGVKD. The CDR3 spans 13 residues. CDR3 sequence: CATQGTRHNEQFF. The CDR3 coding sequence is TGTGCCACACAGGGTACTCGGCACAATGAGCAGTTCTTC.